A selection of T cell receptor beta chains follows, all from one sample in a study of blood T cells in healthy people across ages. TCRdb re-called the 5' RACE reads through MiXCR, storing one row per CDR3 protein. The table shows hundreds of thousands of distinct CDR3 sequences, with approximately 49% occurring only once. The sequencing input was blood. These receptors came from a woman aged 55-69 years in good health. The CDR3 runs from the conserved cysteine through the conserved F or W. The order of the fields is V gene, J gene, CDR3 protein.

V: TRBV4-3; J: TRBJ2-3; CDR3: CASSPGGTSTDTRYF
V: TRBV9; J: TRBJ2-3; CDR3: CASSVMDDRDTQYF
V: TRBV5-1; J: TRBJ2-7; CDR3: CASSLEVSPGPYEQYF
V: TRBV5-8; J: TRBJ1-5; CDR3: CASSLVAPRGNQPQHF
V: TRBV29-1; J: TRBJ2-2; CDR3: CSGRTGVGELFF
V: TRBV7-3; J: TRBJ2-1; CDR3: CASSLRMGVEQFF
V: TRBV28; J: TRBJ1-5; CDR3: CASSWDGTINQPQHF
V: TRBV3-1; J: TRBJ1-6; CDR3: CASSQGADNSPLHF
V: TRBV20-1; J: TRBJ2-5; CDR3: CSASRRQETQYF
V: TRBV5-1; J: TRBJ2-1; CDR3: CASSLAVGSSSYNEQFF
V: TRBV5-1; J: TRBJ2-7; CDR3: CASSLVAGANYEQYF
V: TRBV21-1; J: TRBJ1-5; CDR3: CASSKKSRQELHQPQHF
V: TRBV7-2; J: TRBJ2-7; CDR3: CASHRGGSLYEQYF
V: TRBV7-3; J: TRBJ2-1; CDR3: CASSFQPGTALDEQFF